The text below deals with one T cell receptor (beta chain). TCRdb re-called the PCR reads with MiXCR, one entry per CDR3 protein. The repertoire holds 15,000 or so distinct CDR3 sequences, with roughly 50% as singletons. The data were taken from a study of tumor-infiltrating lymphocytes in oesophageal squamous cell carcinoma. Germline CDR1 is SGHRS and CDR2 is YFSETQ. The CDR3 is 14 amino acids. J lost 7 bases, V lost 4 bases, and 7 bases had no gene match. V usage is TRBV5-1 and J usage is TRBJ2-3; 9 bases match TRBD1. What was sequenced was normal esophageal tissue next to the tumor. The source of this sequence is a female donor with esophageal squamous cell carcinoma. The CDR3 DNA follows: TGCGCCAGCAGCCCGGGACAGGGTGTTAATACGCAGTATTTT. Amino acids: CASSPGQGVNTQYF.